A selection of T cell receptor beta chains follows, all from one sample in a study of technical replicates of blood from four donors. TCRdb's table, derived via immunoSEQ multiplex PCR, lists solely in-frame clones and lacks some. The table records approximately 70,000 clones, about nine tenths of them present only once. Sample: T cells isolated from PBMCs. All receptors derive from a human donor in good health. Both conserved end residues are trimmed from each CDR3. Each record gives: J gene, V gene, CDR3 protein.

>TRBJ1-4|TRBV19
ASSGRGNEKLF
>TRBJ1-4|TRBV5-3
ARSLALDRGKDEKLF
>TRBJ1-2|TRBV7-2
ASSSGTAMDT
>TRBJ2-3|TRBV27
ASTRAGLAGKDTQY
>TRBJ2-7|TRBV29-1
SVQHAGQAPLIYEQY
>TRBJ1-1|TRBV7-9
ASSLVSLRDSMNTEAF
>TRBJ2-3|TRBV13
ASSLRGLSTDTQY
>TRBJ2-7|TRBV4-1
ASSQAGTGFYEQY
>TRBJ1-1|TRBV19
ASSITFGLRVAF
>TRBJ1-2|TRBV28
ASSSGQHYGYT
>TRBJ2-3|TRBV6-5
ASSYVGGPNTDTQY
>TRBJ1-1|TRBV6-5
ASSYTRDRDTEAF
>TRBJ2-3|TRBV19
ASSTTGGSTDTQY
>TRBJ1-2|TRBV6-5
ASSYGRGRDGYT
>TRBJ2-3|TRBV27
ASSPGEAQY
>TRBJ2-1|TRBV9
ASSTQYNEQF
>TRBJ2-5|TRBV6-5
ASSQLAGVETQY
>TRBJ1-1|TRBV9
ASSGTDRPYTEAF
>TRBJ2-1|TRBV9
ASSVGISGPRNNEQF
>TRBJ2-7|TRBV2
ASSDLLLAGGEAYEQY
>TRBJ1-2|TRBV10-3
AIQGQGKEKGYT
>TRBJ1-1|TRBV28
ASSAGTGELTEAF
>TRBJ1-4|TRBV19
ASSISLGTTNEKLF
>TRBJ1-5|TRBV27
ASSSRLYQPQH
>TRBJ1-4|TRBV11-2
ASRGTPDLGLF
>TRBJ1-3|TRBV30
AWSWTGPLGLSGNTIY